This TCR beta chain was sequenced in a study of blood T cell repertoires in COVID-19. Under the authors' procedure: Cell counts per sample came from amplifying reference gene primers. Method: immunoSEQ multiplex PCR; TCRdb's copy keeps in-frame clones and lacks some. The V and J calls and the clone size are those of that table, but D and trimming were determined from the DNA. The sample has roughly 300,000 clones; 80% to 95% are singletons. The CDR3 runs 14 residues. The trim removed 6 bases at V and 6 bases at J, leaving 8 bases unmatched. From germline, CDR1 is SGHKS and CDR2 YYEKEE (reference sequence).

This receptor was taken from a woman in her twenties or thirties with COVID-19, enrolled during active disease. V is TRBV5-5 and J is TRBJ1-4; 7 nucleotides line up with TRBD1. The sequenced material came from peripheral blood. CDR3 DNA: TGTGCCAGCACCGTGGACAGGACCTATGAAAAACTGTTTTTT. Protein: CASTVDRTYEKLFF.